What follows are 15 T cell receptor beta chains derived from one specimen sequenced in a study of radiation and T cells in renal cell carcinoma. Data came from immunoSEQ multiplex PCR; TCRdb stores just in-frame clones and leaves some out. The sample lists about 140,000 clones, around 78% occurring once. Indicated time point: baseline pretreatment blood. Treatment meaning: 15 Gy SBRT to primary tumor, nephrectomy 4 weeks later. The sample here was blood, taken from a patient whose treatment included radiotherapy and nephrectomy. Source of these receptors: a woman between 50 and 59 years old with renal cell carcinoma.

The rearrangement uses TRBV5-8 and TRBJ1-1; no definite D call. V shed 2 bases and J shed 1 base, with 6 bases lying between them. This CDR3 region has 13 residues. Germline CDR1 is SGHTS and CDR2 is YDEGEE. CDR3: CASSFDRNTEAFF. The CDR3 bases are TGTGCCAGCAGCTTCGACCGGAACACTGAAGCTTTCTTT.

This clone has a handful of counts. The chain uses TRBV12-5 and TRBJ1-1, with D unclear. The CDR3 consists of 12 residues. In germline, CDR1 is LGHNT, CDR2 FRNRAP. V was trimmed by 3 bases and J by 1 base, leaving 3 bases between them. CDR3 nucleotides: TGTGCTAGTGGTTTTGAGAACACTGAAGCTTTCTTT. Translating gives CASGFENTEAFF. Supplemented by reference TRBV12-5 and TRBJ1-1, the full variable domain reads DARVTQTPRHKVTEMGQEVTMRCQPILGHNTVFWYRQTMMQGLELLAYFRNRAPLDDSGMPKDRFSAEMPDATLATLKIQPSEPRDSAVYFCASGFENTEAFFGQGTRLTVV.

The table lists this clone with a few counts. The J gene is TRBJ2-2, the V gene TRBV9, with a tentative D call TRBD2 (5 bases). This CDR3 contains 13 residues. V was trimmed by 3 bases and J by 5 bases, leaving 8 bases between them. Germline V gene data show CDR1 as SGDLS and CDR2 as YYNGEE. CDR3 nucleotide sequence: TGTGCCAGCAGCGGCGGGTGGACCGGGGAGCTGTTTTTT. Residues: CASSGGWTGELFF.

The CDR3 DNA reads as TGTGCCAGCAGCTTAGCGGTCGCCGGTGGCTACACCTTC. This encodes CASSLAVAGGYTF. The V gene is TRBV7-9, the J gene TRBJ1-2, with D unclear. CDR1 and CDR2 (germline): SEHNR, FQNEAQ (reference sequence). This CDR3 spans 13 amino acids. Trimming removed 0 bases at V and 7 bases at J, with 9 bases between.

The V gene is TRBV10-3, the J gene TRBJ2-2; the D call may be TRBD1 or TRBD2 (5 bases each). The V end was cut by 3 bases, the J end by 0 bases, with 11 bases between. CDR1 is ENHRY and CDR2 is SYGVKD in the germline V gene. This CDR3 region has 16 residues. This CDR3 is CAISDEGYANTGELFF. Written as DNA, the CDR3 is TGTGCCATCAGTGATGAGGGGTACGCGAACACCGGGGAGCTGTTTTTT.

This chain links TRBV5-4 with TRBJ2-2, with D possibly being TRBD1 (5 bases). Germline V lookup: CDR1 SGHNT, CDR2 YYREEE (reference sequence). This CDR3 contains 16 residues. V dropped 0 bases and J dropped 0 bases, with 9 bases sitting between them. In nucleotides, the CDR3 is TGTGCCAGCAGCTTGGCGTGGGGCGCGAACACCGGGGAGCTGTTTTTT. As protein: CASSLAWGANTGELFF.

In DNA, the CDR3 is TGTGCCAGCAGGGGGACAGGGTATGGCTACACCTTC. The encoded protein is CASRGTGYGYTF. The V call is TRBV6-1, the J call TRBJ1-2; the match to TRBD1 covers 9 bases. The CDR3 consists of 12 residues. V dropped 6 bases and J dropped 5; count of bases not matched to a gene: 1. Germline CDR1 MNHNS, CDR2 SASEGT.

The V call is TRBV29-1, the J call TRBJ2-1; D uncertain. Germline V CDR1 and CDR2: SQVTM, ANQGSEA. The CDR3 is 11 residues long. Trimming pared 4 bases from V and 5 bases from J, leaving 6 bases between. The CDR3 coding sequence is TGCAGCGTTGGCCTTCACAATGAGCAGTTCTTC. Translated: CSVGLHNEQFF.

The DNA of the CDR3 is TGTGCCAGCAGCTCGGAAGGCAATCAGCCCCAGCATTTT. The encoded protein is CASSSEGNQPQHF. The chain is built from TRBV7-9 and TRBJ1-5; D remains unclear. The CDR3 sequence is 13 residues long. Trimming took 4 bases from V and 2 from J, leaving 6 bases between them. Germline V gene data show CDR1 as SEHNR and CDR2 as FQNEAQ (reference sequence).

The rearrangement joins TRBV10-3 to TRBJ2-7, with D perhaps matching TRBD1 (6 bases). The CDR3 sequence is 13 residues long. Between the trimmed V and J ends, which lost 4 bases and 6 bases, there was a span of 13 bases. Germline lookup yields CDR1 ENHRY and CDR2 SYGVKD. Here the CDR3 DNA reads TGTGCCATCAGTGGGGGGCTAGAGAGCGAGCAGTACTTC. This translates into CAISGGLESEQYF.

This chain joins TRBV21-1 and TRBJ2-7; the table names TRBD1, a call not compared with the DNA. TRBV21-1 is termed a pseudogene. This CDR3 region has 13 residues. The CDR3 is CASLNRGGYEQYF. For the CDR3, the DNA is TGTGCCAGCCTAAACAGGGGTGGCTACGAGCAGTACTTC.

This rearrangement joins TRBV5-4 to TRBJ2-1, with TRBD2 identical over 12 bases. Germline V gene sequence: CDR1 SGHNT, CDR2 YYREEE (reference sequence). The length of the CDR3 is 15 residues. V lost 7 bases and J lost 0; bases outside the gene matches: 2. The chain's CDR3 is CASRLAGDSYNEQFF. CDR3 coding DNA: TGTGCCAGCCGACTAGCGGGAGACTCCTACAATGAGCAGTTCTTC.

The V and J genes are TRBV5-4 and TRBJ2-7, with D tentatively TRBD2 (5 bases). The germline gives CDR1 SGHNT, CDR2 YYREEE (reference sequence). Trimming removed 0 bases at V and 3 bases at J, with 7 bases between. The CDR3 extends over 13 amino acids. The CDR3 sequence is CASSLAGNYEQYF. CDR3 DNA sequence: TGTGCCAGCAGCTTGGCGGGAAACTACGAGCAGTACTTC.

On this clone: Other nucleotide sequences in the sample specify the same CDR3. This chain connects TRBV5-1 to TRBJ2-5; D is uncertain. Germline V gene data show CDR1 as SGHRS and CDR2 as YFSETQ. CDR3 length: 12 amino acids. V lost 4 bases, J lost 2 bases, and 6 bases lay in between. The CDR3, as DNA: TGCGCCAGCAGCCTCGGGCAAGAGACCCAGTACTTC. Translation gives CASSLGQETQYF.

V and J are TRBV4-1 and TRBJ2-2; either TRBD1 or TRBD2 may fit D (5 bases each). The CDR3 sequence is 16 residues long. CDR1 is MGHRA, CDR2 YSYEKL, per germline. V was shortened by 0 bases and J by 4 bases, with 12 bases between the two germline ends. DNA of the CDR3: TGCGCCAGCAGCCAAGATCCCCGGGACGGCACCGGGGAGCTGTTTTTT. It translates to CASSQDPRDGTGELFF.